The present TCR beta chain was sequenced within a study of identical twins. Broader study findings: Excess sharing by twins proved weaker in beta out-of-frame sequences.

About this clonotype: Its antigen is currently unknown.

A template switching step contributed a universal primer site, while unique molecular identifiers were present in the cDNA. TCRdb processed the 5' RACE reads anew with MiXCR; each CDR3 protein has one entry. The repertoire consists of 600,000 to 700,000 distinct CDR3 sequences, with roughly 20% occurring once and the leading ten covering around 4.5%. Germline lookup yields CDR1 SGHNT and CDR2 YENEEA. This CDR3 is 17 amino acids long. J lost 3 bases, V lost 4 bases, and 10 bases had no gene match. These data are also associated with another study on T cells expressing NK-cell markers. That source adds: Once again these clonotypes came out on top in the CD3+CD56-NKG2C+ fraction of several donors.

The TCR sequence derives from a woman aged 18 to 35 in good health. Input material: PBMCs. The V and J genes are TRBV11-3 and TRBJ2-5; 11 bases are a match to TRBD2. The CDR3 region has the DNA TGTGCCAGCAGCTCCCCGGCAACGACTAGCGGGGAAGAGACCCAGTACTTC. It translates to CASSSPATTSGEETQYF. The entire variable domain, with the rest obtained from reference TRBV11-3 and TRBJ2-5, is as follows: EAGVVQSPRYKIIEKKQPVAFWCNPISGHNTLYWYLQNLGQGPELLIRYENEEAVDDSQLPKDRFSAERLKGVDSTLKIQPAELGDSAVYLCASSSPATTSGEETQYFGPGTRLLVL.